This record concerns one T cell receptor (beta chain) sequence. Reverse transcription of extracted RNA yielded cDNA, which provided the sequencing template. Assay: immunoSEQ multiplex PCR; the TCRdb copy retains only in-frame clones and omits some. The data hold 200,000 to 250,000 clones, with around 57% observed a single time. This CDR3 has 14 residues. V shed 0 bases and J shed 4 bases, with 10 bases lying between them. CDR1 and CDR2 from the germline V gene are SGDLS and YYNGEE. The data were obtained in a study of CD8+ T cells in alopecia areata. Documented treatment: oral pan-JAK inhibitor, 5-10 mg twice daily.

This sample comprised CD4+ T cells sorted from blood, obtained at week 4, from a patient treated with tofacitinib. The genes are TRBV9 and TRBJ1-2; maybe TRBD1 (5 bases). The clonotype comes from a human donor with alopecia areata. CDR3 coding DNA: TGTGCCAGCAGCGTAGGACAGTCGACCTATGGCTACACCTTC. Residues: CASSVGQSTYGYTF. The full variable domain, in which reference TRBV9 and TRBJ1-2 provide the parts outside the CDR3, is DSGVTQTPKHLITATGQRVTLRCSPRSGDLSVYWYQQSLDQGLQFLIQYYNGEERAKGNILERFSAQQFPDLHSELNLSSLELGDSALYFCASSVGQSTYGYTFGSGTRLTVV.